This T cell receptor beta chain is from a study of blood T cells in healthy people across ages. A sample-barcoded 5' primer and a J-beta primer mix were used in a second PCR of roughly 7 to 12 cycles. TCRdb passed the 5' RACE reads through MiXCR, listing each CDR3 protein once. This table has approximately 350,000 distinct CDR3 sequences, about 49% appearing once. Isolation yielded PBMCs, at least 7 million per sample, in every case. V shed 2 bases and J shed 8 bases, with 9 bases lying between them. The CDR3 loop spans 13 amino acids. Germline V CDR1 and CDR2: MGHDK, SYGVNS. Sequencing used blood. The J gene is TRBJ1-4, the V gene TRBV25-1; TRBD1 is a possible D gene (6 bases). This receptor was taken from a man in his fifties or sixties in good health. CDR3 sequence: CASSEVRGEKLFF. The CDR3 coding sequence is TGTGCCAGCAGTGAAGTAAGGGGGGAAAAACTGTTTTTT.